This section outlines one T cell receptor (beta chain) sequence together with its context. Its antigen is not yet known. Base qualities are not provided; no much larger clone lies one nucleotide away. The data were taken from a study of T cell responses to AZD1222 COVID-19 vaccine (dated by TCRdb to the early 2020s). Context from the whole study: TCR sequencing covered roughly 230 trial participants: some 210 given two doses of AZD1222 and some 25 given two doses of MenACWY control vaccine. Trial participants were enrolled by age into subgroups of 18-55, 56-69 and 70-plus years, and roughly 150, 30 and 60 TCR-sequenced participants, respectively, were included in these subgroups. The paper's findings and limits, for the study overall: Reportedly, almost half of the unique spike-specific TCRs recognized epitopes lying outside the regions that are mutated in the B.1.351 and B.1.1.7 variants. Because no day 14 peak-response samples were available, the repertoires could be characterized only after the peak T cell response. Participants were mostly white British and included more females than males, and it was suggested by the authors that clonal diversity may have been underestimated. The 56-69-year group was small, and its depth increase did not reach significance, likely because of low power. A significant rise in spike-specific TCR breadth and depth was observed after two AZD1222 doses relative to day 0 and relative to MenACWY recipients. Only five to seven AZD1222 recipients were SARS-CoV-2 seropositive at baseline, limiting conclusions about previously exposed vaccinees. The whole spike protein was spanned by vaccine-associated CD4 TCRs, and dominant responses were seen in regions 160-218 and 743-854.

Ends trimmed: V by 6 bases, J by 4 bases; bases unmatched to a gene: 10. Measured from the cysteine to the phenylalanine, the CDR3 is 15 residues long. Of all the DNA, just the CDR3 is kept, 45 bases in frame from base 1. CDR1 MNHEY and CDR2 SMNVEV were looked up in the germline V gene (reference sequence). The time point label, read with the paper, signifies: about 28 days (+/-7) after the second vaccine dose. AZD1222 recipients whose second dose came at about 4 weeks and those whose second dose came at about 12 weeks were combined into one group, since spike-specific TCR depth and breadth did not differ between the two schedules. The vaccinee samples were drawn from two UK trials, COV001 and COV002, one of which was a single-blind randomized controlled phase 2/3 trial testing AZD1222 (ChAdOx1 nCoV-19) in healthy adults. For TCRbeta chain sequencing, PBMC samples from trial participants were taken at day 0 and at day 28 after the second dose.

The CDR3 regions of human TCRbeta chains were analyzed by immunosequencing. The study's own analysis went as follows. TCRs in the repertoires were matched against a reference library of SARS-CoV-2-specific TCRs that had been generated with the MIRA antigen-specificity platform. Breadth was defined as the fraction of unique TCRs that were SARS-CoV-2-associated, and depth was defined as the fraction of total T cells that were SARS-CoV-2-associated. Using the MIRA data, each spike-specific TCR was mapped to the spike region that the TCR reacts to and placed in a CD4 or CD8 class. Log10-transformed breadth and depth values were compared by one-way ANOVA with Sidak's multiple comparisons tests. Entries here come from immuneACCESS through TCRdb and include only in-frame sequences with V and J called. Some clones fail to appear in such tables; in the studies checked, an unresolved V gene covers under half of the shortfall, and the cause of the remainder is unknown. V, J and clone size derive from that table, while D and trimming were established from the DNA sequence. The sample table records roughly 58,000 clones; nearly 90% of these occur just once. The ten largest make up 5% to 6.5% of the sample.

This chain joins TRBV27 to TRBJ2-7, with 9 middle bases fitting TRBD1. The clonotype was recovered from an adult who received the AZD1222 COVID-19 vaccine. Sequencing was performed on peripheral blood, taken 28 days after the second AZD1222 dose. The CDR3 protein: CASSLRQGGLYEQYF. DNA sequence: TGTGCCAGCAGCTTGCGACAGGGGGGTTTGTACGAGCAGTACTTC.